One T cell receptor beta chain is described in this entry. It was with a sample-barcoded 5' primer and a J-beta primer mix that a second PCR of about 6 to 12 cycles was run. One entry per CDR3 protein results from TCRdb running MiXCR on the 5' RACE reads. The repertoire holds 1 million or so distinct CDR3 sequences, with roughly 45% as singletons. The CDR3 has 17 residues. V was clipped by 3 bases and J by 0 bases, with 17 bases between them. From germline, CDR1 is SGHTS and CDR2 YDEGEE. This entry is derived from a study of blood T cells in healthy people across ages. The chain carries TRBV5-8 and TRBJ2-3; D is possibly TRBD1 or TRBD2 (6 bases each). Sample: blood. This TCR derives from a woman aged 60-75 years in good health. The CDR3 DNA is TGTGCCAGCAGCTATGTCGGGGGCTTCTTTAGCACAGATACGCAGTATTTT. It yields the protein CASSYVGGFFSTDTQYF.